The clone carrying this T cell receptor beta chain was observed at least ten times. CDR3 length equals 16 residues. V trimming: 5 bases; J trimming: 2 bases; junction bases outside the gene matches: 5. The data belong to a study of T-cell reconstitution after alpha-beta-depleted transplantation in children. Construction of the TCRbeta library involved unique molecular identifiers. TCRdb analysed the PCR reads with MiXCR anew, one entry per CDR3 protein. The sample carries around 500,000 distinct CDR3 sequences, around 13% recorded once. The sequencing here drew on PBMCs from the stem cell graft donor, taken from the stem cell graft. The receptor's source is a human donor who donated a stem cell graft to a child with combined immunodeficiency. The genes are TRBV12-3 or TRBV12-4 and TRBJ2-6, with 8 nucleotides matching TRBD2. The CDR3 reads CASSITGGAGANVLTF. In nucleotides, the CDR3 is TGTGCCAGCAGTATCACCGGGGGGGCTGGGGCCAACGTCCTGACTTTC.